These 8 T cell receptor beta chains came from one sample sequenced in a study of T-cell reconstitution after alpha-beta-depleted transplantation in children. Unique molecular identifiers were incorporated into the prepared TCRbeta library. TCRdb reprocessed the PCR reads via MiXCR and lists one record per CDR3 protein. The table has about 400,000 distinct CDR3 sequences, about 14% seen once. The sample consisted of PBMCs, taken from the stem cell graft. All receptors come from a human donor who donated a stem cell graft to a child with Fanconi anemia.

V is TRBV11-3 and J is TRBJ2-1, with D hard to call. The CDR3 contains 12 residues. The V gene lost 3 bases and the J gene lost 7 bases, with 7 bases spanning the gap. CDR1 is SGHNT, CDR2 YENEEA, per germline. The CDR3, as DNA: TGTGCCAGCAGCTTCCGAGCTAATGAGCAGTTCTTC. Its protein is CASSFRANEQFF.

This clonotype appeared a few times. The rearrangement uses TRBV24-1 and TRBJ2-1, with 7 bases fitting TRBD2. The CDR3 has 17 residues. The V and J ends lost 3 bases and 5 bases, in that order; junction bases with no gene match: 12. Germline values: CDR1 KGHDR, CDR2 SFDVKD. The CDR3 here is CATSDPRRGGSDNEQFF. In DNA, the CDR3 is TGTGCCACCAGTGATCCTAGGCGGGGAGGGTCGGACAATGAGCAGTTCTTC.

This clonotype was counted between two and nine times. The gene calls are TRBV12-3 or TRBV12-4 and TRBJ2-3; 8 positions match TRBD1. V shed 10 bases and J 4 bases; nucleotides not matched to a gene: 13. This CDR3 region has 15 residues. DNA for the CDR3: TGTGCCACCACCCAAAGGACAGGGATAGCAGATACGCAGTATTTT. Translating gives CATTQRTGIADTQYF.

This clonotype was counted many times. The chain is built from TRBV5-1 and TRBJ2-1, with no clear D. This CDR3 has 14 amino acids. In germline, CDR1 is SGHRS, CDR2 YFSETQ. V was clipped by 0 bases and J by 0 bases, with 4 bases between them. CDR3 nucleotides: TGCGCCAGCAGCTTGGGACCCTCCTACAATGAGCAGTTCTTC. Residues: CASSLGPSYNEQFF.

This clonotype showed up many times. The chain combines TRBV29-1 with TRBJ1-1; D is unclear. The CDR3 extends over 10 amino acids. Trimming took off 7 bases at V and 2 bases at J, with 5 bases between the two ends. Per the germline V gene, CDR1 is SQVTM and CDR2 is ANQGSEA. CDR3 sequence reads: CSGLNTEAFF. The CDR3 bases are TGCAGCGGGCTTAACACTGAAGCTTTCTTT.

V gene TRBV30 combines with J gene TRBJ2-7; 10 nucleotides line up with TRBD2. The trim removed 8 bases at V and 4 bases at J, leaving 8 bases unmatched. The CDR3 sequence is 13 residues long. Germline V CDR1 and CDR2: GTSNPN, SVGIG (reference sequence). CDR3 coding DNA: TGTGCCAGAAGCGGGGGGGGCTTGTACGAGCAGTACTTC. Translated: CARSGGGLYEQYF.

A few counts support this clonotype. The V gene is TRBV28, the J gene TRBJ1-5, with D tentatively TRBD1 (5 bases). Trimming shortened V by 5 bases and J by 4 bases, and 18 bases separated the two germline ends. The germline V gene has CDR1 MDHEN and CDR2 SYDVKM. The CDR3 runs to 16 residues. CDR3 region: CASSGAGTGGNQPQHF. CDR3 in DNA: TGTGCCAGCAGTGGGGCAGGGACCGGGGGGAATCAGCCCCAGCATTTT. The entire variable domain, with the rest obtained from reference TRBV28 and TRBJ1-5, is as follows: DVKVTQSSRYLVKRTGEKVFLECVQDMDHENMFWYRQDPGLGLRLIYFSYDVKMKEKGDIPEGYSVSREKKERFSLILESASTNQTSMYLCASSGAGTGGNQPQHFGDGTRLSIL.

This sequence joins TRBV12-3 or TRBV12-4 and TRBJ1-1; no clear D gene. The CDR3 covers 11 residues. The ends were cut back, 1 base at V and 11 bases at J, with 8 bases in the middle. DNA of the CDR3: TGTGCCAGCAGTTTAGGGGTATCCGCTTTCTTT. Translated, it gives CASSLGVSAFF.